These 4 T cell receptor beta chains were all obtained from the same sample, sequenced in a study of T-cell reconstitution after alpha-beta-depleted transplantation in children. A library of TCRbeta sequences, prepared with unique molecular identifiers, was generated. One entry per CDR3 protein results from TCRdb running MiXCR on the PCR reads. The top ten hold about 28% of the sample, which has approximately 1,000,000 distinct CDR3 sequences, roughly 29% seen once. Material: PBMCs, mostly from graft donor cells, obtained 360 days after TCRalphabeta/CD19-depleted stem cell transplant. The receptors originated from a boy younger than two who had a stem cell transplant for SCID, so the T cells may come from the graft donor.

The chain couples TRBV12-3 or TRBV12-4 to TRBJ2-5; tentative D call: TRBD1 (5 bases). This CDR3 is 14 amino acids long. Trimming cost V 5 bases and J 5 bases, with 15 bases left between them. CDR3 region: CASSDGRDWETQYF. The CDR3 DNA sequence: TGTGCCAGCAGTGACGGCAGGGATTGGGAGACCCAGTACTTC.

The sample holds one count of this clonotype. This rearrangement joins TRBV6-1 to TRBJ2-3, with a tentative D call TRBD2 (5 bases). The CDR3 runs to 17 residues. Germline CDR1 is MNHNS and CDR2 is SASEGT. V lost 0 bases and J lost 2, with 15 bases in between. CDR3 coding DNA: TGTGCCAGCAGTGAAGCGCTTTGGAGGAGCATCACAGATACGCAGTATTTT. Protein sequence: CASSEALWRSITDTQYF.

There are a few counts of this clonotype. This CDR3 is CASSQDSVPSTDTQYF. CDR3 coding DNA: TGCGCCAGCAGCCAAGATAGCGTACCGTCCACAGATACGCAGTATTTT. The J gene is TRBJ2-3, the V gene TRBV4-1; possible D gene TRBD2, 5 bases. The germline V and J ends were trimmed by 0 bases and 2 bases, with 12 bases remaining between them. The germline V gene encodes CDR1 MGHRA and CDR2 YSYEKL. CDR3 length: 16 amino acids.

V usage is TRBV27 and J usage is TRBJ2-3, with D possibly being TRBD1 (7 bases). Trimming shortened V by 10 bases and J by 4 bases, and 18 bases separated the two germline ends. The V gene's germline CDR1 is MNHEY and CDR2 SMNVEV (reference sequence). This CDR3 has 14 residues. For the CDR3, the DNA is TGTGCCACCCTGCAGGTCAGGGGGGCAGATACGCAGTATTTT. It specifies CATLQVRGADTQYF.